What follows is one T cell receptor (beta chain) and its context. Under the authors' procedure: Nucleated cell counts were estimated from reference gene primer amplification. Sequencing was performed with immunoSEQ multiplex PCR; in TCRdb, only in-frame clones are kept and a portion is missing. D and trimming were read from the DNA, whereas the V and J calls and clone size are those reported in that table. The sample records 150,000 to 200,000 clones, roughly 83% being singletons. CDR3 length equals 15 residues. Germline-derived CDR1 and CDR2 are KGHSH and LQKENI. J was trimmed by 9 bases and V by 8 bases; bases with no gene match: 15. The sample originates from a study of blood T cell repertoires in COVID-19. Whole-study context: The United States, Italy and Spain were the sources of the acute and convalescent COVID-19 samples. Sources were T cells, B-cell-depleted T cells, or PBMCs; the material itself was cDNA or gDNA.

The TCR sequence derives from a woman older than 75 with active or convalescent COVID-19. Sequencing was performed on peripheral blood. The chain carries TRBV18 and TRBJ2-1; 8 bases line up with TRBD2. The CDR3 nucleotides are TGTGCCAGCGAAGACCCCGGGGGGGAATTTAGTGAGCAGTTCTTC. It codes for CASEDPGGEFSEQFF.